The 8 T cell receptor beta chains listed next were all sequenced from one sample in a study of cytomegalovirus exposure and HLA in healthy donors. Vbeta (60) and Jbeta (13) primers were used in the PCR. The data were produced by immunoSEQ multiplex PCR, yet TCRdb's version contains in-frame clones alone and is incomplete. The sample records 150,000 to 200,000 clones, roughly 80% being singletons. The sample taken for sequencing was PBMCs. The origin of the receptors is a man aged 50-60 years in good health and CMV-seronegative.

As DNA, the CDR3 is TGTGCCAGCAGTGCCCGGACAGGGCTGAACTATGGCTACACCTTC. Encoded protein: CASSARTGLNYGYTF. V gene TRBV2 combines with J gene TRBJ1-2; 8 nucleotides line up with TRBD1. Germline CDR1 and CDR2: SNHLY and FYNNEI. V was pared by 4 bases and J by 2 bases, with 6 bases of the junction left unmatched. The CDR3 runs to 15 residues.

The chain employs TRBV5-6 and TRBJ2-7; 7 bases are a match to TRBD1. Germline V gene sequence: CDR1 SGHDT, CDR2 YYEEEE. The CDR3 contains 13 residues. V lost 2 bases to trimming and J lost 7 bases; unmatched junction nucleotides: 6. The CDR3 here is CASSLVGGREQYF. In DNA, the CDR3 is TGTGCCAGCAGCTTAGTAGGGGGCAGGGAGCAGTACTTC.

The count of this clone is one. The rearrangement links TRBV10-3 to TRBJ2-3; D possibly corresponds to TRBD2 (6 bases). The length of the CDR3 is 16 residues. Trimming removed 4 bases from V and 5 bases from J, with 19 bases in between. The V gene's germline CDR1 is ENHRY and CDR2 SYGVKD. CDR3 in DNA: TGTGCCATCAGTGCGACCGGGACTGGCGTTAGAGATACGCAGTATTTT. This gives the protein CAISATGTGVRDTQYF.

The rearrangement links TRBV18 to TRBJ1-5; tentatively, D is TRBD1 (5 bases). Germline CDR1 and CDR2: KGHSH and LQKENI. The CDR3 spans 16 residues. Trimming shortened V by 3 bases and J by 2 bases, and 14 bases separated the two germline ends. CDR3 nucleotides: TGTGCCAGCTCACCCCGAACCGCGACAGGCAATCAGCCCCAGCATTTT. Translating gives CASSPRTATGNQPQHF.

The chain employs TRBV5-6 and TRBJ1-1, with 7 nucleotides matching TRBD1. V was pared by 3 bases and J by 1 base, with 12 bases of the junction left unmatched. CDR1 is SGHDT and CDR2 is YYEEEE in the germline V gene. CDR3 length equals 17 residues. The CDR3 loop is CASSSGPTGMGNTEAFF. In nucleotides, the CDR3 is TGTGCCAGCAGCTCGGGTCCGACAGGGATGGGGAACACTGAAGCTTTCTTT.

The sample holds one count of this clone. The sample carries other DNA sequences with the same CDR3. The V and J genes are TRBV5-1 and TRBJ1-1, with TRBD1 as a possible D gene (5 bases). Germline CDR1 and CDR2: SGHRS and YFSETQ. V lost 3 bases and J lost 1, with 10 bases in between. The CDR3 is 14 amino acids. The CDR3, as DNA: TGCGCCAGCAGCTCCGGACAACCGAACACTGAAGCTTTCTTT. Protein sequence: CASSSGQPNTEAFF. Using reference TRBV5-1 and TRBJ1-1 for the parts outside the CDR3, the full variable domain is KAGVTQTPRYLIKTRGQQVTLSCSPISGHRSVSWYQQTPGQGLQFLFEYFSETQRNKGNFPGRFSGRQFSNSRSEMNVSTLELGDSALYLCASSSGQPNTEAFFGQGTRLTVV.

This clone has just one count. V and J are TRBV7-9 and TRBJ1-1, with D possibly being TRBD1 (6 bases). This CDR3 has 12 amino acids. Germline CDR1 reads SEHNR; CDR2 reads FQNEAQ (reference sequence). V lost 5 bases to trimming and J lost 4 bases, with 8 bases between them. This CDR3 reads CASSLDSTEAFF. The CDR3 bases are TGTGCCAGCAGCCTGGACAGCACTGAAGCTTTCTTT.

This clone was recorded once. The CDR3 here is CASRRAVKQPQHF. CDR3 coding DNA: TGTGCCAGCAGGAGGGCAGTGAAACAGCCCCAGCATTTT. The chain joins TRBV6-1 to TRBJ1-5; D uncertain. Germline lookup yields CDR1 MNHNS and CDR2 SASEGT. Trimming stripped 6 bases from V and 7 bases from J, with 13 bases between. The CDR3 extends over 13 amino acids.